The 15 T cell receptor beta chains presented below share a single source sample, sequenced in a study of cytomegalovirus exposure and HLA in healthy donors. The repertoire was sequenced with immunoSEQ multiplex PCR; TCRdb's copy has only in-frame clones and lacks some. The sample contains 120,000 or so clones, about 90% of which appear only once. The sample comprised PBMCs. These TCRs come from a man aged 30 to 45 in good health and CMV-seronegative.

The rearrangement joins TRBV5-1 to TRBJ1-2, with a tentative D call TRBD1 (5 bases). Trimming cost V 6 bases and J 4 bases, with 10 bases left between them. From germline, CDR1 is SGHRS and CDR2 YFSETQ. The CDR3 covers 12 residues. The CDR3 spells CASKGQGYGYTF. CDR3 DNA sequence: TGCGCCAGCAAGGGGCAGGGCTATGGCTACACCTTC.

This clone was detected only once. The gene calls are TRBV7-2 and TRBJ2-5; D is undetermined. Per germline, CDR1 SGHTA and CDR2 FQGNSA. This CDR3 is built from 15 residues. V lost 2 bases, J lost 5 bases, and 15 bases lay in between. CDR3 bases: TGTGCCAGCAGCTTATCGGGTCGAGATGAGGAGACCCAGTACTTC. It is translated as CASSLSGRDEETQYF.

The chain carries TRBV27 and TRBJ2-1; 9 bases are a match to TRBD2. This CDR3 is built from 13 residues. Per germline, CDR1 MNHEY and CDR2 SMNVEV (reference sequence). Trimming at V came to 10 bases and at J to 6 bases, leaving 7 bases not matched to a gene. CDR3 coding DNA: TGTGCCACCATAGCGGGAGAGGGCAATGAGCAGTTCTTC. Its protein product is CATIAGEGNEQFF.

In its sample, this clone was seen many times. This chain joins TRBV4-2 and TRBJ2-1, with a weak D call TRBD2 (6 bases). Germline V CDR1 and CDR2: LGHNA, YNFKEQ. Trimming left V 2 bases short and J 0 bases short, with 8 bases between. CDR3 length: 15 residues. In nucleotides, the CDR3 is TGTGCCAGCAGCCAACTAGCGAGCTCCTACAATGAGCAGTTCTTC. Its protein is CASSQLASSYNEQFF.

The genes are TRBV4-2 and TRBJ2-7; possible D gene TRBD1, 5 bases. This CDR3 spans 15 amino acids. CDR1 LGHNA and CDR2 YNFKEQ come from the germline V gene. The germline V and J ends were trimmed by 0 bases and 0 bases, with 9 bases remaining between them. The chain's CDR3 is CASSQEQGNSYEQYF. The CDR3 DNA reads TGTGCCAGCAGCCAAGAGCAGGGTAACTCCTACGAGCAGTACTTC.

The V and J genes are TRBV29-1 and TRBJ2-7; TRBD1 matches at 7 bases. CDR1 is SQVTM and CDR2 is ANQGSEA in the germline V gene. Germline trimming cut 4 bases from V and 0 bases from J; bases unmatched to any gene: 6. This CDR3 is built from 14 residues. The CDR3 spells CSVVEWDSSYEQYF. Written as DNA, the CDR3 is TGCAGCGTTGTGGAGTGGGACAGCTCCTACGAGCAGTACTTC.

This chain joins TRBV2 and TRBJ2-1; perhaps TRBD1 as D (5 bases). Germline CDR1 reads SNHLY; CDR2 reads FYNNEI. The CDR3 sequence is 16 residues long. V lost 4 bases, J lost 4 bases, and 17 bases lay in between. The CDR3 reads CASSASVRTQYNEQFF. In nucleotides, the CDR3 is TGTGCCAGCAGTGCTTCAGTCCGGACACAATACAATGAGCAGTTCTTC.

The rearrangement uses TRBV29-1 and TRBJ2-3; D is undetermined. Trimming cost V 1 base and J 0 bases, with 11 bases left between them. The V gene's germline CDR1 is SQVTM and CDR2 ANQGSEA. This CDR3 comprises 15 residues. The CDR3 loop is CSVEGQALSTDTQYF. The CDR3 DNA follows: TGCAGCGTTGAAGGTCAAGCACTTAGCACAGATACGCAGTATTTT.

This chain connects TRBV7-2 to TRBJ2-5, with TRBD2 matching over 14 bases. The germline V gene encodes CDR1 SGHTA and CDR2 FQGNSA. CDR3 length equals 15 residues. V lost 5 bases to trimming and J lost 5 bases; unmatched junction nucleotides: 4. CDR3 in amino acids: CASSAGTSGSETQYF. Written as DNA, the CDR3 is TGTGCCAGCAGCGCAGGGACTAGCGGGAGTGAGACCCAGTACTTC.

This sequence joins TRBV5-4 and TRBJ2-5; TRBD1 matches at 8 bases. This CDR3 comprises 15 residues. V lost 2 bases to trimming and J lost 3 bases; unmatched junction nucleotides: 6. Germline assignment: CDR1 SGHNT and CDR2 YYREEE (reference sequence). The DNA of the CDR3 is TGTGCCAGCAGCTTAGGGCAGGGGGCGGAAGAGACCCAGTACTTC. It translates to CASSLGQGAEETQYF.

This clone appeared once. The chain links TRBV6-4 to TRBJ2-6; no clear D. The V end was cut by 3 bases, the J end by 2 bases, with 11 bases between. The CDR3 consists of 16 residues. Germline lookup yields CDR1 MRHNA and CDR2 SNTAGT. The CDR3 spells CASSETSMAGANVLTF. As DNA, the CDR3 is TGTGCCAGCAGTGAGACTTCCATGGCTGGGGCCAACGTCCTGACTTTC.

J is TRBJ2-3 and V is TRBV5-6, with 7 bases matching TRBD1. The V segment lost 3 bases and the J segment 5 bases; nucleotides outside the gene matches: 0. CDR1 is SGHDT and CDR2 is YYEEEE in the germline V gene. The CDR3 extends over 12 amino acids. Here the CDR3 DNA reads TGTGCCAGCAGCTGGACAGGAGATACGCAGTATTTT. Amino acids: CASSWTGDTQYF.

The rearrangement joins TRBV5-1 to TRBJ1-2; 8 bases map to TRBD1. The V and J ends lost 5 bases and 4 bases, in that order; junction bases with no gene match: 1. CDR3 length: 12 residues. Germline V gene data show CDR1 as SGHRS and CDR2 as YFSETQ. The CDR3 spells CASSQGAYGYTF. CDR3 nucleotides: TGCGCCAGCAGTCAGGGGGCCTATGGCTACACCTTC.

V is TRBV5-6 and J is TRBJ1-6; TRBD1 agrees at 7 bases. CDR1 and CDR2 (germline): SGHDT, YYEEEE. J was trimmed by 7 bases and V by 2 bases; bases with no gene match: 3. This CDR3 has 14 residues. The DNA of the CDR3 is TGTGCCAGCAGCTTTACAGGGGCGAATTCACCCCTCCACTTT. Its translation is CASSFTGANSPLHF.

The CDR3 nucleotides are TGTGCCAGCAGCTCCGGATCGGGAGTGTTCTACGAGCAGTACTTC. Translating it yields CASSSGSGVFYEQYF. The chain is built from TRBV9 and TRBJ2-7, with D tentatively TRBD2 (6 bases). V was shortened by 4 bases and J by 3 bases, with 17 bases between the two germline ends. Germline CDR1 SGDLS, CDR2 YYNGEE. The CDR3 loop spans 15 amino acids.